Shown below are 27 T cell receptor beta chains from a single sample sequenced in a study of blood T cell repertoires in COVID-19. Assay used: immunoSEQ multiplex PCR; TCRdb lists only in-frame clones, some missing. Among 150,000 to 200,000 clones listed, around nine tenths were seen once. Sequenced: PBMCs or T cells enriched from blood (not recorded which). The receptors here all came from a woman aged 18-29 years who had recovered from COVID-19.

The CDR3 here is CASSRLTGGANTGELFF. Written as DNA, the CDR3 is TGCGCCAGCAGCCGCTTAACAGGGGGCGCGAACACCGGGGAGCTGTTTTTT. The rearrangement uses TRBV4-3 and TRBJ2-2, with 9 bases lining up with TRBD1. J lost 0 bases, V lost 4 bases, and 6 bases had no gene match. Per germline, CDR1 LGHNA and CDR2 YSLEER. CDR3 length equals 17 residues.

The chain has TRBV3-1 (or the pseudogene TRBV3-2) and TRBJ2-1; D possibly corresponds to TRBD1 (6 bases). V was pared by 1 base and J by 6 bases, with 13 bases between. This CDR3 spans 15 amino acids. Per the germline V gene, CDR1 is LGHDT and CDR2 is YNNKEL (reference sequence). CDR3 sequence reads: CASSQVGGGVNEQFF. CDR3 coding DNA: TGTGCCAGCAGCCAAGTTGGGGGCGGCGTCAATGAGCAGTTCTTC.

The V gene is TRBV6-5, the J gene TRBJ2-6, with 7 nucleotides matching TRBD1. Germline loops: CDR1 MNHEY, CDR2 SVGAGI. The CDR3 runs 15 residues. Losses at the gene ends were 5 bases for V and 3 bases for J; bases not matched to a gene: 4. The CDR3 DNA reads TGTGCCAGCAGTACCACAGGGGTTGGGGCCAACGTCCTGACTTTC. Amino acids: CASSTTGVGANVLTF.

This chain links TRBV6-5 with TRBJ2-7; TRBD2 matches at 11 bases. Unmatched junction bases numbered 5, after V lost 2 bases and J lost 5 bases. The CDR3 covers 15 residues. Germline CDR1 reads MNHEY; CDR2 reads SVGAGI. The DNA of the CDR3 is TGTGCCAGCAGTTACGCGGTAGCGGGAGGGAACGAGCAGTACTTC. Translated: CASSYAVAGGNEQYF.

The chain employs TRBV20-1 and TRBJ2-7; a possible D gene is TRBD2 (6 bases). Germline V gene sequence: CDR1 DFQATT, CDR2 SNEGSKA (reference sequence). This CDR3 is 12 amino acids long. V was pared by 3 bases and J by 2 bases, with 8 bases between. The CDR3 nucleotides are TGCAGTGCTAGTAGCGGAGCCTACGAGCAGTACTTC. Its translation: CSASSGAYEQYF.

The genes are TRBV5-1 and TRBJ2-1; 14 bases fit TRBD2. Per germline, CDR1 SGHRS and CDR2 YFSETQ. This CDR3 has 17 residues. Trimming took 0 bases from V and 6 from J; bases not matched to a gene: 5. The CDR3 protein is CASSLGLAGGPVNEQFF. DNA of the CDR3: TGCGCCAGCAGCTTGGGACTAGCGGGAGGGCCGGTCAATGAGCAGTTCTTC. The whole variable domain, remainder taken from reference TRBV5-1 and TRBJ2-1, is KAGVTQTPRYLIKTRGQQVTLSCSPISGHRSVSWYQQTPGQGLQFLFEYFSETQRNKGNFPGRFSGRQFSNSRSEMNVSTLELGDSALYLCASSLGLAGGPVNEQFFGPGTRLTVL.

The chain carries TRBV5-1 and TRBJ2-7; 13 bases fit TRBD2. In germline, CDR1 is SGHRS, CDR2 YFSETQ. The CDR3 runs 17 residues. The junction had 10 bases not matched to a gene; V was cut back by 4 bases and J by 3 bases. CDR3 protein: CASSPGLAGSGDYEQYF. The CDR3 DNA sequence: TGCGCCAGCAGCCCGGGACTAGCGGGAAGTGGGGACTACGAGCAGTACTTC.

V gene TRBV28 combines with J gene TRBJ2-7; D might be TRBD2 (5 bases). Germline values: CDR1 MDHEN, CDR2 SYDVKM. V was clipped by 4 bases and J by 1 base, with 14 bases between them. There are 15 residues in the CDR3. The CDR3 is CASSSPGSVSYEQYF. DNA for the CDR3: TGTGCCAGCAGTTCCCCGGGTAGCGTGTCCTACGAGCAGTACTTC.

The V call is TRBV28, the J call TRBJ1-4; unclear D gene. Germline lookup yields CDR1 MDHEN and CDR2 SYDVKM. The CDR3 is 17 residues long. V was shortened by 6 bases and J by 0 bases, with 17 bases between the two germline ends. CDR3 protein: CASSIKLGFATNEKLFF. Here the CDR3 DNA reads TGTGCCAGCAGCATTAAATTGGGCTTTGCAACTAATGAAAAACTGTTTTTT. The full variable domain, with the rest looked up from reference TRBV28 and TRBJ1-4, is DVKVTQSSRYLVKRTGEKVFLECVQDMDHENMFWYRQDPGLGLRLIYFSYDVKMKEKGDIPEGYSVSREKKERFSLILESASTNQTSMYLCASSIKLGFATNEKLFFGSGTQLSVL.

The rearrangement links TRBV28 to TRBJ2-1; 9 nucleotides agree with TRBD1. Looked up from germline, CDR1 is MDHEN and CDR2 is SYDVKM. The CDR3 sequence is 15 residues long. Trimming cost V 6 bases and J 6 bases; bases outside gene matches: 9. CDR3 coding DNA: TGTGCCAGCAGGAAAACAGGGGGCCTATTCAATGAGCAGTTCTTC. This translates into CASRKTGGLFNEQFF.

The rearrangement links TRBV6-5 to TRBJ1-4; possible D gene TRBD1, 5 bases. V lost 2 bases and J lost 11, with 21 bases in between. CDR1 MNHEY and CDR2 SVGAGI come from the germline V gene. The CDR3 length is 16 residues. CDR3 sequence: CASSYTTGAGGAKLFF. The CDR3 coding sequence is TGTGCCAGCAGTTACACGACTGGGGCAGGAGGGGCGAAACTGTTTTTT.

In nucleotides, the CDR3 is TGTGCCAGTTACCTTGGACAGGGGAACACTGAAGCTTTCTTT. This sequence encodes CASYLGQGNTEAFF. This chain connects TRBV5-6 to TRBJ1-1, with 8 bases aligning to TRBD1. This CDR3 has 14 amino acids. J was trimmed by 1 base and V by 8 bases; bases with no gene match: 7. Germline CDR1 reads SGHDT; CDR2 reads YYEEEE.

V is TRBV3-1 (or the pseudogene TRBV3-2) and J is TRBJ2-3, with TRBD2 matching over 13 bases. The CDR3 totals 20 residues. The V gene's germline CDR1 is LGHDT and CDR2 YNNKEL (reference sequence). The V segment lost 4 bases and the J segment 3 bases; nucleotides outside the gene matches: 16. The CDR3 spells CASSPAGLAGAVYKTDTQYF. CDR3 sequence (DNA): TGTGCCAGCAGCCCAGCCGGACTAGCGGGGGCGGTCTATAAGACAGATACGCAGTATTTT.

The chain carries TRBV6-5 and TRBJ2-1; 12 bases agree with TRBD2. CDR1 MNHEY and CDR2 SVGAGI come from the germline V gene. The CDR3 consists of 15 residues. The J segment lost 8 bases and the V segment lost 4 bases, leaving 6 bases of the junction unmatched. CDR3 residues: CASSSTSGGPDEQFF. The CDR3 DNA reads TGTGCCAGCAGTTCGACTAGCGGGGGTCCCGATGAGCAGTTCTTC.

The chain is built from TRBV3-1 (or the pseudogene TRBV3-2) and TRBJ2-2, with 12 bases fitting TRBD2. The length of the CDR3 is 23 residues. Germline loops: CDR1 LGHDT, CDR2 YNNKEL (reference sequence). The junction had 23 bases not matched to a gene; V was cut back by 5 bases and J by 1 base. CDR3 nucleotide sequence: TGTGCCAGCAGCTTTCCCGGACGGGGGAATCAGGGACTAGCGGGCCAGAACACCGGGGAGCTGTTTTTT. This encodes CASSFPGRGNQGLAGQNTGELFF.

The V and J genes are TRBV4-3 and TRBJ2-7; weak D call: TRBD1 (7 bases). Germline assignment: CDR1 LGHNA and CDR2 YSLEER. V was shortened by 0 bases and J by 0 bases, with 12 bases between the two germline ends. This CDR3 contains 16 residues. CDR3 sequence (DNA): TGCGCCAGCAGCCAAGATCCGCGGGACAGCTCCTACGAGCAGTACTTC. This codes for CASSQDPRDSSYEQYF.

The J gene is TRBJ1-6, the V gene TRBV2, with D possibly matching TRBD1 (5 bases). Germline CDR1 SNHLY, CDR2 FYNNEI. The V and J ends lost 11 bases and 0 bases respectively, with 17 bases between them. There are 16 residues in the CDR3. CDR3 sequence (DNA): TGTGCCCGTGGGGCCCCGGCGAGCTCCTATAATTCACCCCTCCACTTT. Translated: CARGAPASSYNSPLHF.

This chain uses TRBV7-9 with TRBJ2-3, with no clear D. CDR1 is SEHNR, CDR2 FQNEAQ, per germline (reference sequence). Deletions cut 1 base from V and 0 bases from J, with 5 bases between. The length of the CDR3 is 14 residues. The CDR3 sequence is CASSLVRSTDTQYF. The CDR3 DNA sequence: TGTGCCAGCAGCTTAGTCAGGAGCACAGATACGCAGTATTTT.

The gene calls are TRBV11-2 and TRBJ2-3; tentatively, D is TRBD2 (7 bases). V was shortened by 5 bases and J by 2 bases, with 14 bases between the two germline ends. The CDR3 extends over 15 amino acids. Germline V gives CDR1 SGHAT, CDR2 FQNNGV. The CDR3 nucleotides are TGTGCCAGCAGCGGGCGGGGGCTTGACACAGATACGCAGTATTTT. Translated, it gives CASSGRGLDTDTQYF.

The V and J genes are TRBV9 and TRBJ2-7, with D possibly TRBD2 on 5 matching bases. The CDR3 sequence is 14 residues long. Germline CDR1 reads SGDLS; CDR2 reads YYNGEE. The V end was cut by 4 bases, the J end by 0 bases, with 11 bases between. The CDR3 is CASSPADLSYEQYF. The CDR3 DNA reads as TGTGCCAGCAGCCCAGCGGACCTCTCCTACGAGCAGTACTTC. The whole variable domain, filled in from reference TRBV9 and TRBJ2-7, reads DSGVTQTPKHLITATGQRVTLRCSPRSGDLSVYWYQQSLDQGLQFLIQYYNGEERAKGNILERFSAQQFPDLHSELNLSSLELGDSALYFCASSPADLSYEQYFGPGTRLTVT.

The chain couples TRBV30 to TRBJ2-3; D gene unclear. V shed 8 bases and J shed 0 bases, with 9 bases lying between them. Germline assignment: CDR1 GTSNPN and CDR2 SVGIG (reference sequence). The CDR3 is 12 amino acids. The CDR3 DNA sequence: TGTGCCATCCGACTTAGCACAGATACGCAGTATTTT. Translating gives CAIRLSTDTQYF.

The chain carries TRBV5-1 and TRBJ1-1, with D unclear. Germline V CDR1 and CDR2: SGHRS, YFSETQ. The CDR3 has 15 residues. V was shortened by 2 bases and J by 0 bases, with 11 bases between the two germline ends. The DNA of the CDR3 is TGCGCCAGCAGCTTACTGACACCCTTGAACACTGAAGCTTTCTTT. It is translated as CASSLLTPLNTEAFF.

This clone has only one observation. The V and J genes are TRBV3-1 (or the pseudogene TRBV3-2) and TRBJ1-1; unclear D gene. V was shortened by 8 bases and J by 1 base, with 14 bases between the two germline ends. The CDR3 totals 14 residues. The germline V gene has CDR1 LGHDT and CDR2 YNNKEL (reference sequence). The CDR3 nucleotides read TGTGCCAGCCAACAACCCCAGGCGAACACTGAAGCTTTCTTT. Translated, it gives CASQQPQANTEAFF.

The CDR3 region is CASSSPGLVSYEQYF. The CDR3 nucleotides read TGTGCCAGCTCTTCGCCGGGACTAGTCTCCTACGAGCAGTACTTC. The gene calls are TRBV18 and TRBJ2-7, with 8 bases lining up with TRBD2. This CDR3 is 15 amino acids long. Losses at the gene ends were 6 bases for V and 0 bases for J; bases not matched to a gene: 7. Germline V gene sequence: CDR1 KGHSH, CDR2 LQKENI.

The CDR3 region is CASSPGGFGDQPQHF. The CDR3 bases are TGTGCCAGCAGCCCCGGGGGATTTGGCGATCAGCCCCAGCATTTT. The chain is built from TRBV7-9 and TRBJ1-5, with D perhaps matching TRBD1 (5 bases). Trimming took 5 bases from V and 5 from J, leaving 16 bases between them. Germline CDR1 SEHNR, CDR2 FQNEAQ (reference sequence). The CDR3 runs to 15 residues.

V is TRBV5-1 and J is TRBJ1-1, with 7 bases that match TRBD1. Germline loops: CDR1 SGHRS, CDR2 YFSETQ. The CDR3 has 22 residues. The ends lost 1 base at V and 1 base at J; junction bases unmatched: 25. CDR3 sequence (DNA): TGCGCCAGCAGCTTGAGGGGAGTACGGGACAGTGTTTACGACCCAGCGAACACTGAAGCTTTCTTT. The encoded protein is CASSLRGVRDSVYDPANTEAFF. The full variable domain, completed using reference TRBV5-1 and TRBJ1-1, is KAGVTQTPRYLIKTRGQQVTLSCSPISGHRSVSWYQQTPGQGLQFLFEYFSETQRNKGNFPGRFSGRQFSNSRSEMNVSTLELGDSALYLCASSLRGVRDSVYDPANTEAFFGQGTRLTVV.

This CDR3 is CSASEQPAGELFF. In DNA form, the CDR3 reads TGCAGTGCTAGTGAACAGCCCGCCGGGGAGCTGTTTTTT. The genes are TRBV20-1 and TRBJ2-2; D unclear. The CDR3 consists of 13 residues. Between the trimmed V and J ends, which lost 3 bases and 6 bases, there was a span of 11 bases. Germline CDR1 reads DFQATT; CDR2 reads SNEGSKA (reference sequence).